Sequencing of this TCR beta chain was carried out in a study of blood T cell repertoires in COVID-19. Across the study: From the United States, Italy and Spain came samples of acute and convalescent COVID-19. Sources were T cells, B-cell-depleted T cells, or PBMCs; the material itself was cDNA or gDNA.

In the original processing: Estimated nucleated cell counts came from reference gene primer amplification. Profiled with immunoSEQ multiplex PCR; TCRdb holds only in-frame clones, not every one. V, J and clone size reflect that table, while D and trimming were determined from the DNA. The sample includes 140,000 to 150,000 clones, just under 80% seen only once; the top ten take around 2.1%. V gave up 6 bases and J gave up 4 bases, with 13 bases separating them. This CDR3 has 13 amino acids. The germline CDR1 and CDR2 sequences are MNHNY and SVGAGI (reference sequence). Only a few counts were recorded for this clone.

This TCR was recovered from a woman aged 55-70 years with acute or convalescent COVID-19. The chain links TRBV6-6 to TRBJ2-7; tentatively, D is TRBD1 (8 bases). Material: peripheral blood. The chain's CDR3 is CASRGQGGYEQYF. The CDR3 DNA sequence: TGTGCCAGCAGAGGACAGGGAGGGTACGAGCAGTACTTC.